Reported below is one TCR beta chain. Its antigen is not identified. These data originate in a study of vaccination effects on CD4 cells after COVID-19. Across the study: The cohort was immunized with two doses of either the BNT162b2 or mRNA-1273 vaccine.

The CDR3 runs 15 residues. The trim removed 8 bases at V and 0 bases at J, leaving 9 bases unmatched. Germline CDR1 and CDR2: MDHEN and SYDVKM. Before any sequencing was done, the ViraFEST assay used viral peptide pools to expand antigen-specific CD4+ T cells. Cells that had been cultured for roughly eleven days were the source of isolated CD4+ T cells. The vaccine recipients had no prior SARS-CoV-2 infection, with negative nucleocapsid antibodies. A few million PBMC were placed in each well, which was supplemented with 10 IU/ml IL-2 and around 9.4 ug/ml peptides. Cultures got half-medium changes with IL-2 on days 3 and 7. The data were produced by immunoSEQ multiplex PCR, yet TCRdb's version contains in-frame clones alone and is incomplete. This table has tens of thousands of clones, about four fifths appearing once.

The clonotype was recovered from a human donor who received a COVID-19 vaccine. J is TRBJ2-7 and V is TRBV28; 8 nucleotides match TRBD2. Source: CD4+ T cells from PBMCs cultured with HCoV-229E spike peptides, taken before COVID-19 vaccination. CDR3 DNA sequence: TGTGCCAGCGCCCGAGGGGGGACTAGCTCCTACGAGCAGTACGTC. This gives the protein CASARGGTSSYEQYV.